This T cell receptor beta chain appears in the sequencing data of a study of T cell repertoires in cytomegalovirus infection. Whole-study context: Signatures in public TCR beta sequences pointed to both CMV infection and matching HLA type.

Germline V lookup: CDR1 MRHNA, CDR2 SNTAGT. CDR3 length equals 14 residues. V was clipped by 7 bases and J by 6 bases; unmatched bases: 9. This clonotype was picked up a small number of times. MiXCR was run by TCRdb on the reads, yielding one entry per CDR3 protein. The table has 120,000 to 150,000 distinct CDR3 sequences, 5% to 6.5% seen once. Sequenced input: PBMCs. The TCR comes from a human donor in good health (CMV status not recorded). Some clones in this sample may be carry-over from other donors' samples. V usage is TRBV6-4 and J usage is TRBJ2-1, with 7 bases that match TRBD1. In nucleotides, the CDR3 is TGTGCCAGCAAGGCGGACAGGAATTCCAATGAGCAGTTCTTC. It specifies CASKADRNSNEQFF.